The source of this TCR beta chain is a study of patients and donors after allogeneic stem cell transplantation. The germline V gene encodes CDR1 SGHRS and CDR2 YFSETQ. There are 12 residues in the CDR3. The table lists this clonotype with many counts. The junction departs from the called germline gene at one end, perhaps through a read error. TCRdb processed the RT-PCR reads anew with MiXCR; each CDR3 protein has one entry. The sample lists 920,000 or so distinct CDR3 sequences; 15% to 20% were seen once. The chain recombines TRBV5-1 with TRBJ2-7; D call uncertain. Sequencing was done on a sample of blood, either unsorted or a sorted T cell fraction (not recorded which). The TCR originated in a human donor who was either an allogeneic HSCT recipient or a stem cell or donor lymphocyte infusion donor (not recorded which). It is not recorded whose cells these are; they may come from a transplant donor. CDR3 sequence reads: CASSLEPYEQYF. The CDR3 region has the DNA TGTGCCAGCAGCTTAGAACCCTACGAGCAGTACTTC.